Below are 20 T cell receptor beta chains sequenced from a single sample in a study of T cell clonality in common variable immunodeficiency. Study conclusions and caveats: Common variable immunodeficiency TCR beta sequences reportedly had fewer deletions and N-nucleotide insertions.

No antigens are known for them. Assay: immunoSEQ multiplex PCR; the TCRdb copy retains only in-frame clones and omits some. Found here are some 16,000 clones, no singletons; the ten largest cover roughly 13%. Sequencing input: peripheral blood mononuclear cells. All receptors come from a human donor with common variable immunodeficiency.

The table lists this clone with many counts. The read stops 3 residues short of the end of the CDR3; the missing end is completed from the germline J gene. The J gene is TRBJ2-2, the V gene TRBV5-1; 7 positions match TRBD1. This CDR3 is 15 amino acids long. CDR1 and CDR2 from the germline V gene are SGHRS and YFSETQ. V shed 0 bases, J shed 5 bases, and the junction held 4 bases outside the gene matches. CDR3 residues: CASSLGRQGTGELFF. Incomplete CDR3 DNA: TGCGCCAGCAGCTTGGGTAGACAGGGAACCGGGGAG.

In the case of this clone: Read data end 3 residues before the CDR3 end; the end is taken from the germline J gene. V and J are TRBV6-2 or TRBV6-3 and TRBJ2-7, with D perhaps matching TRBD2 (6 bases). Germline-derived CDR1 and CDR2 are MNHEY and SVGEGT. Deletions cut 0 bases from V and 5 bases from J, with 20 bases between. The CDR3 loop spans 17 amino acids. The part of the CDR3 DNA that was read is TGTGCCAGCAGTTACTCGTATCCCGGGGGTGCGATTGACGAG. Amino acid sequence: CASSYSYPGGAIDE. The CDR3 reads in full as CASSYSYPGGAIDEQYF.

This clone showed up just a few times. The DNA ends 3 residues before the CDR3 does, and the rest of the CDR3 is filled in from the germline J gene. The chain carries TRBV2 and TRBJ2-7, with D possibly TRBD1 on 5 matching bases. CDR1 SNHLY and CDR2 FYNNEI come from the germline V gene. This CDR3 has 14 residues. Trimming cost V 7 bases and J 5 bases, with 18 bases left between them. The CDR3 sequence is CASNSQGLGHEQYF. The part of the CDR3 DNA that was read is TGTGCCAGCAACTCGCAGGGTTTGGGTCACGAG.

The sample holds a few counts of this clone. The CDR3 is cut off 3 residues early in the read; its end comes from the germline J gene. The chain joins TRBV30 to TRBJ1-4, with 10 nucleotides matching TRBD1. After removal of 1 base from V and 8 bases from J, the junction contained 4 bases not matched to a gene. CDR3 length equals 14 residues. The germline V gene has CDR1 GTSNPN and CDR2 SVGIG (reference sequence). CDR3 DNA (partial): TGTGCCTGGAGTGGCGGGACAGGGGTCGAAAAA. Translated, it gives CAWSGGTGVEK. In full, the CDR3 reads CAWSGGTGVEKLFF.

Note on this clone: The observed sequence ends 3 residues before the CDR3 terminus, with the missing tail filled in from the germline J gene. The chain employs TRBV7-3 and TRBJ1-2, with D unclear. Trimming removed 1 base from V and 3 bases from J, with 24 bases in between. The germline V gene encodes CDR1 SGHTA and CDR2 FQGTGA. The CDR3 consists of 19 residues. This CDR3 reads CASSLSPLGFSPPYYGYTF. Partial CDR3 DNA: TGTGCCAGCAGCTTAAGTCCCCTAGGTTTTTCGCCGCCTTACTATGGC.

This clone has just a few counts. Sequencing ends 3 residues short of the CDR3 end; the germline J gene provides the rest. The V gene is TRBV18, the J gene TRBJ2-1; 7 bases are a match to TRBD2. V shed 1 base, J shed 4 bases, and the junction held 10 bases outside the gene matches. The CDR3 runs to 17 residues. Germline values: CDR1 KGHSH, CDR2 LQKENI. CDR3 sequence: CASSPRMSGDTYNEQFF. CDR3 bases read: TGTGCCAGCTCACCACGAATGAGCGGGGATACATACAATGAG.

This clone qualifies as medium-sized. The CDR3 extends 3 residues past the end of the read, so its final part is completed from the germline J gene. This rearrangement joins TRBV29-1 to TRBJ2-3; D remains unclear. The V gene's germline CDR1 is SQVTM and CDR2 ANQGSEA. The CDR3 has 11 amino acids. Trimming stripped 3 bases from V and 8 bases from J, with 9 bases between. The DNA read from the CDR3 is TGCAGCGTTGATAGCCTTAGTACG. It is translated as CSVDSLST. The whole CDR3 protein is CSVDSLSTQYF.

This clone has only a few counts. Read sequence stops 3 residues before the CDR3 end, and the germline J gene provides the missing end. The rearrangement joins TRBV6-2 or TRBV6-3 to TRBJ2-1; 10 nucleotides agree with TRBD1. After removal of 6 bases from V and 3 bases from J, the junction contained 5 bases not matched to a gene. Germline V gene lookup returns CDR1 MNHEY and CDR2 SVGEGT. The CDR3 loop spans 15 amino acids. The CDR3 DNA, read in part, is TGTGCCAGCAGAGGACAGGGGGGGATCTACAATGAG. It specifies CASRGQGGIYNE. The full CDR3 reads CASRGQGGIYNEQFF.

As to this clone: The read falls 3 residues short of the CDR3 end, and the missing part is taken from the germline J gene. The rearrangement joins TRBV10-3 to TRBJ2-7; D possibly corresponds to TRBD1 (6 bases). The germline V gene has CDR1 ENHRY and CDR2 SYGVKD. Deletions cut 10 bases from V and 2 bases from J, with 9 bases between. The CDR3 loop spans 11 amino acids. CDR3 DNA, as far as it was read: TGTGCCACCAGACAGGCCTACGAG. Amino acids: CATRQAYE. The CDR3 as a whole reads CATRQAYEQYF.

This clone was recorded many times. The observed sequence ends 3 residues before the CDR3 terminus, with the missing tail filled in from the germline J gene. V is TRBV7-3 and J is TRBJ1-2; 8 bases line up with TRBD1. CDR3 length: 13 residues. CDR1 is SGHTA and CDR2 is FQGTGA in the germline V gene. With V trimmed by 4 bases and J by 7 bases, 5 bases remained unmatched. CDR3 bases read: TGTGCCAGCAGCTCCCCAGGGGGCTCTGGC. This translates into CASSSPGGSG. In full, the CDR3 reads CASSSPGGSGYTF.

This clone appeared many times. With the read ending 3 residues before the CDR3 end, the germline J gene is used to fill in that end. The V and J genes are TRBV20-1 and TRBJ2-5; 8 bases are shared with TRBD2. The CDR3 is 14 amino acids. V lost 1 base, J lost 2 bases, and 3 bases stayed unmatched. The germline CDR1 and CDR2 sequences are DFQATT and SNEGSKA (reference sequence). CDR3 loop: CSARVAGNQETQYF. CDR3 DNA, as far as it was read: TGCAGTGCTAGAGTAGCGGGGAATCAAGAGACC.

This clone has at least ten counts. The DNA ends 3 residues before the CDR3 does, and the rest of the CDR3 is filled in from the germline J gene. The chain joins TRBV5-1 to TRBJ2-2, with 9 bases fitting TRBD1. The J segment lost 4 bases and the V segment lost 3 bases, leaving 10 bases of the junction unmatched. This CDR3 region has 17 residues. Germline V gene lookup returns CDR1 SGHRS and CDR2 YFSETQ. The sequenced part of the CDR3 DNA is TGCGCCAGCAGCTCCCCCGGGACAGGGTCGGCCACCGGGGAG. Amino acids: CASSSPGTGSATGE. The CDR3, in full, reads CASSSPGTGSATGELFF.

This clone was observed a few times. The CDR3 loop reads CASSYTGGTDTQYF. Partial CDR3 DNA: TGTGCCAGCAGCTACACAGGGGGCACAGATACG. The chain uses TRBV7-3 and TRBJ2-3, with TRBD1 matching 7 bases. The CDR3 goes on 3 residues after the read ends, and that part is filled in from the germline J gene. This CDR3 spans 14 amino acids. Germline-derived CDR1 and CDR2 are SGHTA and FQGTGA. Germline trimming cut 4 bases from V and 1 base from J; bases unmatched to any gene: 2.

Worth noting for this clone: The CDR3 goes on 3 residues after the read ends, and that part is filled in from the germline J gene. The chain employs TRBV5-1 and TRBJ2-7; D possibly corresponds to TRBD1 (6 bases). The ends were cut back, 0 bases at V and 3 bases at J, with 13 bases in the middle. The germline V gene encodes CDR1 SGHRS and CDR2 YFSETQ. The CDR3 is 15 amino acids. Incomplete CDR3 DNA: TGCGCCAGCAGCTTGGCCCAGGGGATAATCTACGAG. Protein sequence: CASSLAQGIIYE. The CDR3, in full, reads CASSLAQGIIYEQYF.

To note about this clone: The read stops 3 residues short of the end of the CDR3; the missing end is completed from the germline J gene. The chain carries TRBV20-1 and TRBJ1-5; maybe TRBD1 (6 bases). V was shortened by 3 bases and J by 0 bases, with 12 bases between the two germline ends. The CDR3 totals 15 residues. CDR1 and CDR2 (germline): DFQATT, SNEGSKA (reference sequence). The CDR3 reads CSASRTGYSNQPQHF. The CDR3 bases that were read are TGCAGTGCTAGCAGAACAGGGTATAGCAATCAGCCC.

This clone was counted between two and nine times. The part of the CDR3 DNA that was read is TGTGCCAGCAAAACGGACAGTTACAATGAG. Its protein product is CASKTDSYNE. The full CDR3 reads CASKTDSYNEQFF. This rearrangement joins TRBV2 to TRBJ2-1; the D gene is possibly TRBD1 (6 bases). The read terminates 3 residues ahead of where the CDR3 ends, so the germline J gene completes it. Per the germline V gene, CDR1 is SNHLY and CDR2 is FYNNEI. V was cut by 7 bases and J by 4 bases, with 11 bases left in between. This CDR3 is 13 amino acids long.

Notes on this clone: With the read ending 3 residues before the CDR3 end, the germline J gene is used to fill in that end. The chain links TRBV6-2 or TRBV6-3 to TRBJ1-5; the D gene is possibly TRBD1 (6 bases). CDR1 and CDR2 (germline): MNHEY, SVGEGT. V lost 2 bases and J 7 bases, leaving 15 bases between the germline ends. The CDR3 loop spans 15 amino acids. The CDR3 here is CASSYTRGQKQPQHF. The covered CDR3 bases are TGTGCCAGCAGTTACACCAGGGGCCAGAAACAGCCC.

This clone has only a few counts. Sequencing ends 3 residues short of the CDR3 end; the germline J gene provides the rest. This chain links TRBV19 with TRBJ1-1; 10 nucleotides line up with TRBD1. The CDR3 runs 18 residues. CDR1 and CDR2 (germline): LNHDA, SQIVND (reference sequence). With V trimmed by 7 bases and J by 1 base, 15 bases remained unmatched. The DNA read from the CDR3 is TGTGCCAGTAATAAATTCCGGGACAGGGGATTATCGAACACTGAA. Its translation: CASNKFRDRGLSNTE. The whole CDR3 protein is CASNKFRDRGLSNTEAFF.

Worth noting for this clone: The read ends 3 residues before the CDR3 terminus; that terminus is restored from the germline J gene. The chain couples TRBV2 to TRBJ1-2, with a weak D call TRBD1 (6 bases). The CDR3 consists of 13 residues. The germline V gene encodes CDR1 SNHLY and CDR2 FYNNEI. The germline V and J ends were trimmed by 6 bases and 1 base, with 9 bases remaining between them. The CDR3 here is CASSIQGNYGYTF. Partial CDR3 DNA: TGTGCCAGCAGCATACAGGGTAACTATGGC.

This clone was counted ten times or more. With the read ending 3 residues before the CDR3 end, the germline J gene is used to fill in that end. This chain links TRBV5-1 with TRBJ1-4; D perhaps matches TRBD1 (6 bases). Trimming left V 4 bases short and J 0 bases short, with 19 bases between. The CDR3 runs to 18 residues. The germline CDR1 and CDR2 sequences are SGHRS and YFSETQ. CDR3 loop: CASSPWGLLVATNEKLFF. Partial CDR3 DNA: TGCGCCAGCAGCCCCTGGGGGCTCCTAGTTGCAACTAATGAAAAA. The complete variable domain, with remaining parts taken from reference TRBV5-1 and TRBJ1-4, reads KAGVTQTPRYLIKTRGQQVTLSCSPISGHRSVSWYQQTPGQGLQFLFEYFSETQRNKGNFPGRFSGRQFSNSRSEMNVSTLELGDSALYLCASSPWGLLVATNEKLFFGSGTQLSVL.